These T cell receptor beta chains were read from a single sample in a study of technical replicates of blood from a few donors. Using immunoSEQ multiplex PCR, the repertoire was profiled, and TCRdb retains in-frame clones only, with some absent. The profile shows about 81,000 clones, 90% to 96% of them singletons. Specimen: T cells isolated from PBMCs. Every receptor here comes from a human donor in good health. CDR3s include the opening cysteine and the closing phenylalanine or tryptophan. D genes are given only for firm matches. Clone size appears in some rows only: once, few, many, or a class for an expanded clone.

>.|TRBJ2-3|TRBV5-1|once
CASSVGGGTDTQYF
TGCGCCAGCTCCGTAGGGGGAGGCACAGATACGCAGTATTTT
>.|TRBJ2-1|TRBV30|.
CASRPGGDEQFF
TGTGCCTCTCGCCCCGGCGGCGATGAGCAGTTCTTC
>.|TRBJ2-5|TRBV11-2|.
CASSLDYGGTQYF
TGTGCCAGCAGCCTCGACTACGGCGGGACCCAGTACTTC
>TRBD1|TRBJ2-7|TRBV27|.
CATGQGAKYEQYF
TGTGCCACAGGACAGGGGGCGAAGTACGAGCAGTACTTC
>TRBD2|TRBJ2-5|TRBV28|.
CASSLRGETQYF
TGTGCCAGCAGTTTGCGGGGGGAGACCCAGTACTTC
>.|TRBJ2-1|TRBV7-2|.
CASSFMIAPNNEQFF
TGTGCCAGCAGCTTTATGATAGCGCCCAACAATGAGCAGTTCTTC
>.|TRBJ2-2|TRBV18|.
CASSPRAESTGELFF
TGTGCCAGCTCACCGAGGGCTGAGAGCACCGGGGAGCTGTTTTTT
>.|TRBJ1-1|TRBV6-4|.
CASSVQIGYPEAFF
TGTGCCAGCAGTGTACAGATAGGTTATCCTGAAGCTTTCTTT
>.|TRBJ2-7|TRBV27|once
CASSLTPGTSYEQYF
TGTGCCAGCAGTTTAACTCCAGGTACTTCCTACGAGCAGTACTTC
>TRBD1|TRBJ1-2|TRBV7-2|.
CARGQGWDGYTF
TGTGCCCGGGGACAGGGCTGGGATGGCTACACCTTC
>.|TRBJ2-3|TRBV9|.
CASSAEAGGDTQYF
TGTGCCAGCAGCGCCGAAGCGGGTGGAGATACGCAGTATTTT
>TRBD2|TRBJ2-7|TRBV4-1|.
CASSQGGDYYEQYF
TGCGCCAGCAGCCAAGGGGGGGACTACTACGAGCAGTACTTC
>.|TRBJ2-7|TRBV7-8|.
CASSQDGGQNSYEQYF
TGTGCCAGCAGCCAAGACGGGGGACAGAATTCCTACGAGCAGTACTTC
>TRBD1|TRBJ2-5|TRBV7-2|.
CASSRGDRVGETQYF
TGTGCCAGCAGCCGTGGGGACAGGGTAGGAGAGACCCAGTACTTC
>.|TRBJ2-7|TRBV19|.
CASSKQGSSYEQYF
TGTGCCAGTAGTAAACAGGGCAGCTCCTACGAGCAGTACTTC
>.|TRBJ1-1|TRBV28|.
CASSLDPLQGHTEAFF
TGTGCCAGCAGTTTAGACCCCCTCCAGGGGCACACTGAAGCTTTCTTT
>.|TRBJ1-2|TRBV13|few
CASSLGRTDGYTF
TGTGCCAGCAGCTTAGGCCGGACAGATGGCTACACCTTC
>.|TRBJ2-6|TRBV2|.
CASSEQGGANVLTF
TGTGCCAGCAGTGAACAGGGTGGGGCCAACGTCCTGACTTTC
>TRBD2|TRBJ2-1|TRBV5-1|.
CASSSGSRGFF
TGCGCCAGCAGTAGCGGGTCTAGGGGGTTCTTC
>TRBD1|TRBJ1-1|TRBV7-2|once
CASSLRTGAEMNTEAFF
TGTGCCAGCAGCCTCCGGACAGGGGCTGAGATGAACACTGAAGCTTTCTTT
>.|TRBJ2-3|TRBV6-5|once
CASSYSTRLAPATQYF
TGTGCCAGCAGTTACTCGACTAGATTAGCCCCGGCTACGCAGTATTTT
>.|TRBJ1-2|TRBV28|.
CASSFGQGRGYTF
TGTGCCAGCAGTTTTGGGCAGGGGCGCGGCTACACCTTC
>TRBD1|TRBJ2-1|TRBV27|.
CASGLPGQEIYNEQFF
TGTGCCAGCGGCTTGCCCGGACAGGAGATATACAATGAGCAGTTCTTC
>.|TRBJ1-1|TRBV19|.
CASSPRTGDTEAFF
TGTGCCAGTAGTCCTCGAACAGGAGACACTGAAGCTTTCTTT
>TRBD2|TRBJ2-1|TRBV27|.
CECRREGLNEQFF
TGTGAATGTAGGCGGGAGGGCCTCAATGAGCAGTTCTTC
>TRBD1|TRBJ2-7|TRBV11-3|.
CASSLDQLGQASYEQYF
TGTGCCAGCAGCTTAGATCAACTGGGACAGGCCTCCTACGAGCAGTACTTC
>.|TRBJ2-5|TRBV30|.
CAWGDRGQYQETQYF
TGTGCCTGGGGGGATCGGGGACAATACCAAGAGACCCAGTACTTC
>.|TRBJ2-7|TRBV30|.
CAWNTPGSSYEQYF
TGTGCCTGGAACACCCCGGGGAGCTCCTACGAGCAGTACTTC
>.|TRBJ2-7|TRBV7-9|.
CASSPNYEQYF
TGTGCCAGCAGCCCCAACTACGAGCAGTACTTC
>TRBD1|TRBJ2-1|TRBV19|.
CASSEPGQGFNEQFF
TGTGCCAGTAGTGAACCGGGACAGGGCTTCAATGAGCAGTTCTTC
>.|TRBJ2-4|TRBV5-1|.
CASSLDAPPGIQYF
TGCGCCAGCAGCTTGGATGCCCCCCCGGGCATTCAGTACTTC
>.|TRBJ2-3|TRBV4-1|.
CASSQPIVSNTQYF
TGCGCCAGCAGCCAGCCTATAGTTTCGAATACGCAGTATTTT
>TRBD1|TRBJ1-2|TRBV6-5|.
CASSPGQGNYGYTF
TGTGCCAGCAGTCCAGGACAGGGCAACTATGGCTACACCTTC
>.|TRBJ1-4|TRBV11-3|.
CASSLDSENEKLFF
TGTGCCAGCAGCCTGGACAGCGAGAATGAAAAACTGTTTTTT